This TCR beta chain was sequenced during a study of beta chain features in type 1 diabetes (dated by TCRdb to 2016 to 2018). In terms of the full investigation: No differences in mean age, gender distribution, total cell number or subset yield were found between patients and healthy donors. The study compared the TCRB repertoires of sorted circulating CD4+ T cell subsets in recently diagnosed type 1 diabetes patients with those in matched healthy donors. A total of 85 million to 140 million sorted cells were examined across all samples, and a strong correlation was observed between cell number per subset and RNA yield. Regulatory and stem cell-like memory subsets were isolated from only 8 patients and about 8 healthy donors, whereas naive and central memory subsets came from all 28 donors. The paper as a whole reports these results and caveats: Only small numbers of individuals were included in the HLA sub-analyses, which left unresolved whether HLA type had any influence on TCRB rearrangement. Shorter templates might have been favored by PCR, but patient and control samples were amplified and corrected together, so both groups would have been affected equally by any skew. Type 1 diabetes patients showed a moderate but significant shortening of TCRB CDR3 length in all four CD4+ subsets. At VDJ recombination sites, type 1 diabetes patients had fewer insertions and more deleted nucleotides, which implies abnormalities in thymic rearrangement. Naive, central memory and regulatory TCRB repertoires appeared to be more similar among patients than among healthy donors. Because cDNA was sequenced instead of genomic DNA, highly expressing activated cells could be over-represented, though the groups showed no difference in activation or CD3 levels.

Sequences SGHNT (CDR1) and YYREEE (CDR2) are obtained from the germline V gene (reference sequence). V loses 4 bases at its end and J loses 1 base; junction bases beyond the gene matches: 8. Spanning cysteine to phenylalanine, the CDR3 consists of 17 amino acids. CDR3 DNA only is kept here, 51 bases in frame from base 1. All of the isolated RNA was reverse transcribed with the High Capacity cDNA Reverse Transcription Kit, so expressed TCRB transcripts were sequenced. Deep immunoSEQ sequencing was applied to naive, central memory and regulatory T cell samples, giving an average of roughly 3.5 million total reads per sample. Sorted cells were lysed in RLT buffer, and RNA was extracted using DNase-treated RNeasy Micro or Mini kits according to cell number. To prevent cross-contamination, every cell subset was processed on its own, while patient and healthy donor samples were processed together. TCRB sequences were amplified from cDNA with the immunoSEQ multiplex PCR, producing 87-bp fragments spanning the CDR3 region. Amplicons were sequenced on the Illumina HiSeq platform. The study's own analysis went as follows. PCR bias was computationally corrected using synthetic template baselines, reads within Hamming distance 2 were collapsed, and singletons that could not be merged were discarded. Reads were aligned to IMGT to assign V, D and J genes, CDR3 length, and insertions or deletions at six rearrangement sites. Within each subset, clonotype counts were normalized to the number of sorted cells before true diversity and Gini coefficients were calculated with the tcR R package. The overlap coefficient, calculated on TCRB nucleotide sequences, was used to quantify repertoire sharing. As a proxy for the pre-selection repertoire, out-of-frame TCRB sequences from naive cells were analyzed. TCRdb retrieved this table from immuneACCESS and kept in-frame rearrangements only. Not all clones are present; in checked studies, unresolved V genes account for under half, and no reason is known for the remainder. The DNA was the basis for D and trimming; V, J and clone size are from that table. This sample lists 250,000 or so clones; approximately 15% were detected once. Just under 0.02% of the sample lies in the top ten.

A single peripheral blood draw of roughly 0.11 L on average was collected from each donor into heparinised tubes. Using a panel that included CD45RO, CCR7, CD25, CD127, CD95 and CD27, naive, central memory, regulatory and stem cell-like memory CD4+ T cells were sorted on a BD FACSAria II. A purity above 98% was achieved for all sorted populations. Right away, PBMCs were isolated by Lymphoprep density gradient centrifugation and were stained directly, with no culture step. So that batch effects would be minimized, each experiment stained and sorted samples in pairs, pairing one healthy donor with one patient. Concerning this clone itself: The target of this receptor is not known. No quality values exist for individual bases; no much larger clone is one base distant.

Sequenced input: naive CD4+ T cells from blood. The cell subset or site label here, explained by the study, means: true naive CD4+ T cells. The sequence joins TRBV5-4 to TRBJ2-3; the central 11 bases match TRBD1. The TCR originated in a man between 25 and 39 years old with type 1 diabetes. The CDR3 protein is CASSLRTGGGGTDTQYF. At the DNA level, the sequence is TGTGCCAGCAGCCTTCGGACAGGGGGCGGTGGCACAGATACGCAGTATTTT. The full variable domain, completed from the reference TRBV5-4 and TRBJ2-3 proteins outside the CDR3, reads ETGVTQSPTHLIKTRGQQVTLRCSSQSGHNTVSWYQQALGQGPQFIFQYYREEENGRGNFPPRFSGLQFPNYSSELNVNALELDDSALYLCASSLRTGGGGTDTQYFGPGTRLTVL.